This section outlines one T cell receptor beta chain sequence together with its context. Which antigen it targets is not known. No much larger clone is present one base from it, and per-base qualities are unavailable. The entire isolated RNA was reverse transcribed using the High Capacity cDNA Reverse Transcription Kit, and thus expressed TCRB transcripts were sequenced. Stem cell-like memory T cell samples underwent survey-depth immunoSEQ sequencing, averaging roughly 1 million total reads per sample. Sorted cells were lysed in RLT buffer and RNA was extracted with DNase-treated RNeasy Micro or Mini kits, depending on cell number. Each cell subset was processed separately to prevent cross-contamination, with patient and healthy donor samples processed together. TCRB sequences were amplified from cDNA with the immunoSEQ multiplex PCR, producing 87-bp fragments spanning the CDR3 region. The amplicons were sequenced using the Illumina HiSeq platform. The authors' analysis ran thus. Synthetic template baselines were used to correct PCR bias computationally, reads within Hamming distance 2 were collapsed together, and singletons that could not be merged were discarded. Reads were aligned to IMGT to assign V, D and J genes, CDR3 length, and insertions or deletions at six rearrangement sites. Within each subset, clonotype counts were normalized to sorted cell number, and only after that were true diversity and Gini coefficients computed with the tcR R package. Repertoire sharing was quantified using the overlap coefficient calculated on TCRB nucleotide sequences. Imported from immuneACCESS, the table was reduced by TCRdb to in-frame sequences with V and J called. These copies leave out some clones; in studies compared against another copy, an unresolved V gene accounts for under half, and the cause of the remainder is not known. V and J calls and clone size are as listed in that table; D and trimming were resolved from the DNA. This sample comprises around 15,000 clones, 65% to 85% of them detected only once. The ten largest clones capture approximately 0.31% of the sample.

From each donor, a single peripheral blood sample of about 116 mL on average was drawn into heparinised tubes. Using a panel that included CD45RO, CCR7, CD25, CD127, CD95 and CD27, naive, central memory, regulatory and stem cell-like memory CD4+ T cells were sorted on a BD FACSAria II. All sorted populations exceeded 95% purity. PBMCs were isolated right away by Lymphoprep density gradient centrifugation and were stained directly, without culture. To minimize batch effects, samples were stained and sorted in pairs, one healthy donor with one patient per experiment. The data derive from a study of beta chain features in type 1 diabetes (dated by TCRdb to 2017 to 2018). About the full investigation: Mean age, gender distribution, total cell number and subset yield were not different between patients and healthy donors. Across all samples, around 99 million sorted cells were examined, and cell number per subset correlated strongly with RNA yield. Whereas all 30 or so donors provided naive and central memory subsets, regulatory and stem cell-like memory subsets were isolated from just 8 patients and roughly 8 healthy donors. In the study, TCRB repertoires of sorted circulating CD4+ T cell subsets from recently diagnosed type 1 diabetes patients were compared with those of matched healthy donors.

CDR1 and CDR2, per the germline V gene (reference sequence), are DFQATT and SNEGSKA. The cysteine opens and the phenylalanine closes a CDR3 of 10 amino acids. The entry retains the CDR3 DNA only, 30 bases that are in frame from base 1. V is cut by 5 bases and J by 9 bases, and the space between the germline ends is 10 bases. Beyond this particular receptor, the publication reports: Because cDNA was sequenced instead of genomic DNA, highly expressing activated cells could be over-represented, though the groups showed no difference in activation or CD3 levels. PCR may preferentially amplify shorter templates, but because patient and control samples were amplified and corrected together, any resulting skew would affect both groups equally. Only small numbers of individuals were included in the HLA sub-analyses, which left unresolved whether HLA type had any influence on TCRB rearrangement. Naive, central memory and regulatory TCRB repertoires appeared more similar among patients than among healthy donors. Fewer insertions and more nucleotide deletions at VDJ recombination sites were observed in patients with type 1 diabetes, implying thymic rearrangement abnormalities. Type 1 diabetes patients showed a moderate but significant shortening of TCRB CDR3 length in all four CD4+ subsets.

This receptor was identified in a young woman with type 1 diabetes. Recombination connected TRBV20-1 to TRBJ2-5, and TRBD2 may be the D gene, going by 6 matching bases. Sequenced input: stem cell memory CD4+ T cells from blood. Sample cell subset or site, as interpreted from the label and publication: stem cell-like memory CD4+ T cells. For the CDR3, the sequence is CSAGPGAQYF. The bases read TGCAGTGCTGGACCGGGGGCCCAGTACTTC.